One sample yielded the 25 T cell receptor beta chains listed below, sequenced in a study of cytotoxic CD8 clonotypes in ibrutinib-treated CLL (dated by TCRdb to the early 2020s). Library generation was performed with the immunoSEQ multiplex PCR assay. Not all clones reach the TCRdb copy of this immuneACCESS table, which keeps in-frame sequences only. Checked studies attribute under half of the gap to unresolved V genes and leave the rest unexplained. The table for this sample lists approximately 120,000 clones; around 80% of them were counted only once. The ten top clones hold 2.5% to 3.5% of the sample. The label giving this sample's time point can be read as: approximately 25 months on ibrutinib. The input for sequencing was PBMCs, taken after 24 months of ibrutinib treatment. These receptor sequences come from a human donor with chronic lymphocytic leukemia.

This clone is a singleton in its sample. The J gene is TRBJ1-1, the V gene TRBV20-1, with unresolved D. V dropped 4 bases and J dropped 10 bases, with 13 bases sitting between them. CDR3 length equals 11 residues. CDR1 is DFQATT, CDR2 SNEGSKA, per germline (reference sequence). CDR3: CSAKSGWGAFF. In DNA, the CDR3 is TGCAGTGCTAAGTCGGGGTGGGGAGCTTTCTTT.

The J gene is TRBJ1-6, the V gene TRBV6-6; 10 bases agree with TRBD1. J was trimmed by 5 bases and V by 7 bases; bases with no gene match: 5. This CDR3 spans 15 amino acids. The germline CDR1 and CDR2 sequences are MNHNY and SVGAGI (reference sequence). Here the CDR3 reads CASMRDRGHNSPLHF. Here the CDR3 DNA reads TGTGCCAGCATGCGGGACAGGGGACATAATTCACCCCTCCACTTT.

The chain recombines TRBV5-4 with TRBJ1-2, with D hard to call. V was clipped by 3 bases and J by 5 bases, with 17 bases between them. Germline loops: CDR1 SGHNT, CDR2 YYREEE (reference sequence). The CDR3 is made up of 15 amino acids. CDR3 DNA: TGTGCCAGCAGCTCCCGGACCGGCGGGGATTATGGCTACACCTTC. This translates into CASSSRTGGDYGYTF.

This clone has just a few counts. The CDR3 region is CASSLDSPNGPQHF. In DNA form, the CDR3 reads TGTGCCAGCAGTCTCGACAGCCCCAATGGGCCCCAGCATTTT. The chain uses TRBV2 and TRBJ1-5; D possibly corresponds to TRBD1 (5 bases). The CDR3 is 14 residues long. Germline V CDR1 and CDR2: SNHLY, FYNNEI. V lost 5 bases and J 9 bases, leaving 17 bases between the germline ends.

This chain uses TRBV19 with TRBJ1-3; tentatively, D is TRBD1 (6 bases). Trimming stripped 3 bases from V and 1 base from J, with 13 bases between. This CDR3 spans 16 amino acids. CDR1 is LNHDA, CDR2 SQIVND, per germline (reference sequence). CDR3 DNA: TGTGCCAGTAGTATCCGAGGGGGGTCTTCTGGAAACACCATATATTTT. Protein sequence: CASSIRGGSSGNTIYF.

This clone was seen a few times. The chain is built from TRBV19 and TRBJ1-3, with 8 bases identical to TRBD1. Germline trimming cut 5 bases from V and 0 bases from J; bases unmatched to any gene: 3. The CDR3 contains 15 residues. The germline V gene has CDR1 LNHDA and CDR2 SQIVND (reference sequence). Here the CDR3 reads CASSPGQASGNTIYF. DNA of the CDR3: TGTGCCAGTAGTCCGGGACAGGCCTCTGGAAACACCATATATTTT. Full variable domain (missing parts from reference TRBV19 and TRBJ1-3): DGGITQSPKYLFRKEGQNVTLSCEQNLNHDAMYWYRQDPGQGLRLIYYSQIVNDFQKGDIAEGYSVSREKKESFPLTVTSAQKNPTAFYLCASSPGQASGNTIYFGEGSWLTVV.

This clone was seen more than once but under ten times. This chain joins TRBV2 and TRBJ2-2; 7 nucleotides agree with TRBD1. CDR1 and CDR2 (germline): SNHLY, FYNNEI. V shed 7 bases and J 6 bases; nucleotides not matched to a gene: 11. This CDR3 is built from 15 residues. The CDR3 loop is CASKENRGNSGELFF. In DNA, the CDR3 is TGTGCCAGCAAGGAAAACAGGGGAAATTCCGGGGAGCTGTTTTTT.

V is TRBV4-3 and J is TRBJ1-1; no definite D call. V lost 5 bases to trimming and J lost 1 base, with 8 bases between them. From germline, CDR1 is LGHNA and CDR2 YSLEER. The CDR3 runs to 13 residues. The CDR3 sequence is CASSKDRNTEAFF. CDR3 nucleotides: TGCGCCAGCAGCAAGGACCGGAACACTGAAGCTTTCTTT.

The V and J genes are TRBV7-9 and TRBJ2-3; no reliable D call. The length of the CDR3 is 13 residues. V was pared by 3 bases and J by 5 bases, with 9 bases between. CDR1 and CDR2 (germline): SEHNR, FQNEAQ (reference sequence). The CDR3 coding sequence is TGTGCCAGCAGCTTCCATAATGAAGATACGCAGTATTTT. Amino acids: CASSFHNEDTQYF.

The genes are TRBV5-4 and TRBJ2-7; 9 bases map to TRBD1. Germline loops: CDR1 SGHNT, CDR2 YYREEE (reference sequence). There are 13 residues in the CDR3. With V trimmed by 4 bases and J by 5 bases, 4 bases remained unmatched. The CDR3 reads CASSDGTGHEQYF. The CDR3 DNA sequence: TGTGCCAGCAGCGACGGGACAGGGCACGAGCAGTACTTC.

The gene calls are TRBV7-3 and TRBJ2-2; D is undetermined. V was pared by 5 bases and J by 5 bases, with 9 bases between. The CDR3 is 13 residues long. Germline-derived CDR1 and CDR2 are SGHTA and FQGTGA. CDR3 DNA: TGTGCCAGCAGCCAAACGCGGACCGGGGAGCTGTTTTTT. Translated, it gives CASSQTRTGELFF.

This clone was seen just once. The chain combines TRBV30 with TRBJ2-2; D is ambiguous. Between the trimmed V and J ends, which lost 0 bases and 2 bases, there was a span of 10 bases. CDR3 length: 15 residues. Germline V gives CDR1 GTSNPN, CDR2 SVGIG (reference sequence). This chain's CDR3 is CAWSVPRFNTGELFF. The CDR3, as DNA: TGTGCCTGGAGTGTACCCAGGTTCAACACCGGGGAGCTGTTTTTT.

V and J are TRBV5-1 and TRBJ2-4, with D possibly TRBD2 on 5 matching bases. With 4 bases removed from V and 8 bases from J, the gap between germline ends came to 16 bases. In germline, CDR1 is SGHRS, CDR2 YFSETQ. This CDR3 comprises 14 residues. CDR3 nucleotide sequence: TGCGCCAGCAGCCCGAGGGTTGTGGGAGACATTCAGTACTTC. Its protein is CASSPRVVGDIQYF.

CDR3: CSVEDLGASAFF. For the CDR3, the DNA is TGCAGCGTTGAAGATCTGGGGGCGAGTGCTTTCTTT. This chain links TRBV29-1 with TRBJ1-1, with D perhaps matching TRBD1 (6 bases). V lost 0 bases and J 11 bases, leaving 13 bases between the germline ends. The CDR3 has 12 amino acids. Germline values: CDR1 SQVTM, CDR2 ANQGSEA.

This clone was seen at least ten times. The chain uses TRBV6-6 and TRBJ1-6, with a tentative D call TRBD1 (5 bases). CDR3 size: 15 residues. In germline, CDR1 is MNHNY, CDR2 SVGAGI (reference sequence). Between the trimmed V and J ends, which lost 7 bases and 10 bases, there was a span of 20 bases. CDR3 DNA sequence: TGTGCCAGCAATAGAGACAGCGGGACGGGCTCACCCCTCCACTTT. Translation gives CASNRDSGTGSPLHF.

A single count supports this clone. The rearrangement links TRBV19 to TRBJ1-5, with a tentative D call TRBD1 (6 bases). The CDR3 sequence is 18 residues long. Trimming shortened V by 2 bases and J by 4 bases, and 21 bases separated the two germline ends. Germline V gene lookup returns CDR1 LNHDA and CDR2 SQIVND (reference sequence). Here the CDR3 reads CASSISYRDWSGNQPQHF. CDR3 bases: TGTGCCAGTAGTATAAGTTACAGGGATTGGAGTGGGAATCAGCCCCAGCATTTT.

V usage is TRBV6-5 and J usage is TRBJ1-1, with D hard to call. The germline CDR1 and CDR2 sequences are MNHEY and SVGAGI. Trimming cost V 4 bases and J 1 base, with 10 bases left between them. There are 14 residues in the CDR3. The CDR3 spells CASSSRRTNTEAFF. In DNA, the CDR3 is TGTGCCAGCAGTTCGCGCAGGACGAACACTGAAGCTTTCTTT.

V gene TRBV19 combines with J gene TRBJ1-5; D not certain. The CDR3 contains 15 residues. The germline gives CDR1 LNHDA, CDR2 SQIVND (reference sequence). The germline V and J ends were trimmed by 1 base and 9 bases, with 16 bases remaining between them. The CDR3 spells CASSIGSTGGWPQHF. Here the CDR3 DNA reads TGTGCCAGTAGTATAGGGTCAACCGGCGGCTGGCCCCAGCATTTT. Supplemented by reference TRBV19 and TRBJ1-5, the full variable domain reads DGGITQSPKYLFRKEGQNVTLSCEQNLNHDAMYWYRQDPGQGLRLIYYSQIVNDFQKGDIAEGYSVSREKKESFPLTVTSAQKNPTAFYLCASSIGSTGGWPQHFGDGTRLSIL.

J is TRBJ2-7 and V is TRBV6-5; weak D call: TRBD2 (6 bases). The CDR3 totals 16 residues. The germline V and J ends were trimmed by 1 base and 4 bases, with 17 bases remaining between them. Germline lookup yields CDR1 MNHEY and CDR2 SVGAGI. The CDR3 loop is CASSYYVSGVAYEQYF. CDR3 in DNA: TGTGCCAGCAGTTACTACGTCTCGGGGGTAGCGTACGAGCAGTACTTC.

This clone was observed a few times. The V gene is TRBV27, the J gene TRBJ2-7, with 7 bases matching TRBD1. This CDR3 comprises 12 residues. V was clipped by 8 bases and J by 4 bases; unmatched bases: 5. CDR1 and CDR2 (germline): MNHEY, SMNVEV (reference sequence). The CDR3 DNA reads TGTGCCAGCGGGGACAGCCGGTACGAGCAGTACTTC. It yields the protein CASGDSRYEQYF.

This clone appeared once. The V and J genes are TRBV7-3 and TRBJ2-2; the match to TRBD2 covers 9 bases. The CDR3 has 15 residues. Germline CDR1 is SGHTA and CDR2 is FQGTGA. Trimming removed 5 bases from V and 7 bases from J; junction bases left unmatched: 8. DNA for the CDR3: TGTGCCAGCAGCCCCGGGACTAGCTCGGGCGGGGAGCTGTTTTTT. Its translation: CASSPGTSSGGELFF.

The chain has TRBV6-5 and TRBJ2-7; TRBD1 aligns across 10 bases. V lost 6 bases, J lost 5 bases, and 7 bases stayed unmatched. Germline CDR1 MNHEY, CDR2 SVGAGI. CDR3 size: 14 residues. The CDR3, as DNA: TGTGCCAGCAGAAGGGACAGGGGAACTCACGAGCAGTACTTC. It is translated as CASRRDRGTHEQYF.

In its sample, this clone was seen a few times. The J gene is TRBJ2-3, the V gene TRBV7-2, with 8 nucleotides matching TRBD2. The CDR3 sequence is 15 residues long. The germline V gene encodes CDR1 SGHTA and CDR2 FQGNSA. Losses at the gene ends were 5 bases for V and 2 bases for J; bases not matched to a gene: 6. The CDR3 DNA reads TGTGCCAGCAGCGGGTTAGCGGGGCCCACAGATACGCAGTATTTT. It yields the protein CASSGLAGPTDTQYF.

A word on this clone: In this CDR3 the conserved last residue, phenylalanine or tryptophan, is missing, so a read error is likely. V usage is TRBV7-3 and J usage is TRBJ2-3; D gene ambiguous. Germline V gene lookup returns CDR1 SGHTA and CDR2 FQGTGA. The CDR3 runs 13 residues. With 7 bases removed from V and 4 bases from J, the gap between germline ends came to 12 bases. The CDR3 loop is CASTPQVPDTQYY. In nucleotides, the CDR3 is TGTGCCAGCACCCCTCAGGTCCCAGATACGCAGTATTAT.

The CDR3 DNA is TGTGCCAGCAGCATTCCTCTCACAACTTGGGAAGTGTACGAGCAGTACTTC. The encoded protein is CASSIPLTTWEVYEQYF. The chain carries TRBV21-1 and TRBJ2-7. TRBV21-1 is recorded as a pseudogene. The CDR3 consists of 17 residues.